A selection of T cell receptor beta chains follows, all from one sample in a study of vaccination and CD4 T cells after COVID-19. A single record per CDR3 protein comes from TCRdb applying MiXCR to the PCR reads. The sample yields approximately 22,000 distinct CDR3 sequences, around 42% seen once. Their antigens are not known. Specimen: CD4+ T cells from blood, cultured in vitro, collected about 7 months after SARS-CoV-2 vaccination. These receptors originate from a human donor who had recovered from COVID-19. Each CDR3 is given with its conserved first and last residue. A D gene is named only where the DNA matches it firmly. Clone size is not always given. Where it is, it says once, few, many or a class for expanded clones.

.	TRBV20-1	TRBJ1-2	TRBD1	TGCAGTGCTACCGGGACAGGGTTTGGCTACACCTTC	CSATGTGFGYTF
.	TRBV28	TRBJ1-2	TRBD1	TGTGCCAGCATCAACTCCGGACAGGGGCGGGGCTATGGCTACACCTTC	CASINSGQGRGYGYTF
few	TRBV20-1	TRBJ2-1	TRBD2	TGCAGTGCTATCCGGGACTACCTCAATGAGCAGTTCTTC	CSAIRDYLNEQFF
once	TRBV19	TRBJ1-5	.	TGTGCCAGTAGTTTCTCCGGGACCGAAAATCAGCCCCAGCATTTT	CASSFSGTENQPQHF
.	TRBV7-3	TRBJ2-3	.	TGTGCCAGCAACAACGGAGGCGCAGATACGCAGTATTTT	CASNNGGADTQYF
.	TRBV28	TRBJ1-2	TRBD1	TGTGCCAGCAACTCCCCAGGGGGCGGCTACACCTTC	CASNSPGGGYTF
.	TRBV5-6	TRBJ2-1	TRBD2	TGTGCCAGCAGCTTGGGACTAGCGGGGAATGAGCAGTTCTTC	CASSLGLAGNEQFF
.	TRBV6-5	TRBJ1-1	.	TGTGCCAGCAGTTACTCCGGGGGGGCGAACACTGAAGCTTTCTTT	CASSYSGGANTEAFF
.	TRBV20-1	TRBJ2-3	TRBD2	TGCAGTGCTAGAGTCCCCCAGTTAGCGGGAGTTACAGATACGCAGTATTTT	CSARVPQLAGVTDTQYF
.	TRBV28	TRBJ2-7	TRBD2	TGTGCCAGCAGGTGGACTAGCGGGGTATCCGCTTCCTACGAGCAGTACTTC	CASRWTSGVSASYEQYF
.	TRBV7-2	TRBJ2-5	TRBD2	TGTGCCAGCAGCTTAGGGACTAGCGGGAGCGGACAAGAGACCCAGTACTTC	CASSLGTSGSGQETQYF
.	TRBV19	TRBJ2-7	.	TGTGCCAGTAGCCGGCAGAGGGCCTCCTACGAGCAGTACTTC	CASSRQRASYEQYF
.	TRBV20-1	TRBJ1-3	TRBD1	TGCAGTGCTAGAAGGCAGGGGGCTGGAAACACCATATATTTT	CSARRQGAGNTIYF
.	TRBV27	TRBJ1-2	.	TGTGCCAGCAGTCCCCCTAAGGGCTACACCTTC	CASSPPKGYTF
few	TRBV7-9	TRBJ1-1	.	TGTGCCAGCAGCCACGACCCGGACAGGAACACTGAAGCTTTCTTT	CASSHDPDRNTEAFF
few	TRBV7-2	TRBJ1-2	TRBD1	TGTGCCAGCCTTCGACAGGGAGGATATGGCTACACCTTC	CASLRQGGYGYTF
medium-sized	TRBV27	TRBJ1-2	.	TGTGCCAGCAGTTTAGTAAGAGGCTATGGCTACACCTTC	CASSLVRGYGYTF
few	TRBV27	TRBJ2-6	.	TGTGCCAGCAGTTGGCGGTCTGGGGCCAACGTCCTGACTTTC	CASSWRSGANVLTF
.	TRBV6-1	TRBJ1-6	.	TGTGCCAGCAGTAGGGCTCTAAATTCACCCCTCCACTTT	CASSRALNSPLHF
.	TRBV28	TRBJ1-5	.	TGTGCCAGCAGTTTTGGAACATATCAGCCCCAGCATTTT	CASSFGTYQPQHF
few	TRBV20-1	TRBJ2-1	.	TGCAGTGCAAAACAGGGGGGGTCCTACAATGAGCAGTTCTTC	CSAKQGGSYNEQFF
.	TRBV7-9	TRBJ2-2	.	TGTGCCAGCAGGCCGAAGGACAAAATTGACGGGGAGCTGTTTTTT	CASRPKDKIDGELFF
.	TRBV6-2/TRBV6-3	TRBJ1-2	.	TGTGCCAGCAGTGGACAGAACTATGGCTACACCTTC	CASSGQNYGYTF
few	TRBV19	TRBJ1-1	TRBD1	TGTGCCAGCCGACAGGGGCGGGTCGCTGAAGCTTTCTTT	CASRQGRVAEAFF
.	TRBV10-3	TRBJ2-7	.	TGTGCCATCAAACCGAGTCTAGCGTCAAAGGGCCACGAGCAGTACTTC	CAIKPSLASKGHEQYF
few	TRBV6-1	TRBJ2-1	.	TGTGCCAGCAGTAGACTGATGAGCTCCTACAATGAGCAGTTCTTC	CASSRLMSSYNEQFF
.	TRBV24-1	TRBJ2-1	.	TGTGCCACCAGTGATTGGGGGGCAAACAATGAGCAGTTCTTC	CATSDWGANNEQFF
.	TRBV20-1	TRBJ2-4	.	TGCAGTGCTATCGCAGGGGTCTTAGCCAAAAACATTCAGTACTTC	CSAIAGVLAKNIQYF
.	TRBV20-1	TRBJ1-1	.	TGCAGTGCTAGAGATCAACGAGGGGGTACTGAAGCTTTCTTT	CSARDQRGGTEAFF
few	TRBV7-2	TRBJ2-7	.	TGTGCCAGCAGCTCCGGTTTCAGCTCCTACGAGCAGTACTTC	CASSSGFSSYEQYF
.	TRBV10-3	TRBJ2-7	.	TGTGCCATCAGTGATTTGCAGGCCTCCTACGAGCAGTACTTC	CAISDLQASYEQYF
.	TRBV6-1	TRBJ2-7	TRBD2	TGTGCCAGCAGTCGATCCCTAGCGGGAGAGTCCTACGAGCAGTACTTC	CASSRSLAGESYEQYF
.	TRBV5-4	TRBJ2-5	.	TGTGCCAGCACCAGGGGAGCTGGGGGAGAGACCCAGTACTTC	CASTRGAGGETQYF
.	TRBV20-1	TRBJ2-1	TRBD2	TGCAGTGCTAGAGCAAATGGCGGGGGGGCGATGGGTGAGCAGTTCTTC	CSARANGGGAMGEQFF
.	TRBV6-1	TRBJ2-7	.	TGTGCCAGCAGTGGACTCACCCTAGGTTACGAGCAGTACTTC	CASSGLTLGYEQYF
.	TRBV6-5	TRBJ1-6	.	TGTGCCAGCAGTTACAGGGGGACTTATCTCACCCTCCACTTT	CASSYRGTYLTLHF
.	TRBV20-1	TRBJ2-1	.	TGCAGTGCCAGGTATGGCTACAATGAGCAGTTCTTC	CSARYGYNEQFF
few	TRBV27	TRBJ2-2	.	TGTGCCAGCTCATCCCAGCCGAACACCGGGGAGCTGTTTTTT	CASSSQPNTGELFF
few	TRBV7-9	TRBJ1-2	.	TGTGCCAGCAGCTTATTGGGGGGGGCCTATGGCTACACCTTC	CASSLLGGAYGYTF
few	TRBV7-9	TRBJ1-5	.	TGTGCCAGCAGCTTATCAGGGGAAGGCAATCAGCCCCAGCATTTT	CASSLSGEGNQPQHF
.	TRBV10-3	TRBJ2-5	TRBD1	TGTGCCATCAGCCCACAGGGGTTGGAGACCCAGTACTTC	CAISPQGLETQYF
.	TRBV7-3	TRBJ2-3	.	TGTGCCAGCAGCCAAGGCAGCACAGATACGCAGTATTTT	CASSQGSTDTQYF
few	TRBV20-1	TRBJ2-5	TRBD2	TGCAGTGCTAGAGGGGACCTAGCGGGGGGACGAGAGACCCAGTACTTC	CSARGDLAGGRETQYF
few	TRBV28	TRBJ2-3	.	TGTGCCAGCAGTCCCAACAGGAGAACAGATACGCAGTATTTT	CASSPNRRTDTQYF
.	TRBV28	TRBJ2-1	TRBD2	TGTGCCAGCAGTGCCTCGAGCGGGAGGGCCGTGCAGTTCTTC	CASSASSGRAVQFF
.	TRBV20-1	TRBJ2-5	.	TGCAGTGCTAGAGGGGCTAGCCGCGCCCAAGAGACCCAGTACTTC	CSARGASRAQETQYF
.	TRBV10-3	TRBJ2-5	TRBD1	TGTGCCATCCGTACCACAGGACAGGCGGAAGAGACCCAGTACTTC	CAIRTTGQAEETQYF
few	TRBV15	TRBJ2-5	.	TGTGCCACCAGCAGAGATGAGGGGAATCAAGAGACCCAGTACTTC	CATSRDEGNQETQYF
few	TRBV28	TRBJ2-3	.	TGTGCCAGCAGAAGGTTAGATACGCAGTATTTT	CASRRLDTQYF
.	TRBV28	TRBJ2-3	TRBD2	TGTGCCAGCAGCCTCCAAGCGGGAAGCACAGATACGCAGTATTTT	CASSLQAGSTDTQYF
few	TRBV6-7	TRBJ2-5	.	TGTGCCAGCAGTCTCAGGGTTACCCTCGAGCGGGAGACCCAGTACTTC	CASSLRVTLERETQYF
.	TRBV20-1	TRBJ1-5	.	TGCAGTGTACGTCAGGGGTTGGAGCCCCAGCATTTT	CSVRQGLEPQHF
.	TRBV20-1	TRBJ2-3	.	TGCAGTGCTAGAGATTTGGCGGGACAGTATTTT	CSARDLAGQYF
.	TRBV6-5	TRBJ2-3	.	TGTGCCAGCAGTTATCGGGACCCTTGGACAGATACGCAGTATTTT	CASSYRDPWTDTQYF
few	TRBV7-9	TRBJ1-1	.	TGTGCCAGCAGCTTATCCGGGAACACTGAAGCTTTCTTT	CASSLSGNTEAFF
.	TRBV28	TRBJ2-3	TRBD2	TGTGCCAGCAGTTTGGCGGGAGGGCCAACAGATACGCAGTATTTT	CASSLAGGPTDTQYF
.	TRBV7-3	TRBJ2-1	.	TGTGCCAGCAGCGCGACTAGTTTTTACGGCTACAATGAGCAGTTCTTC	CASSATSFYGYNEQFF
.	TRBV28	TRBJ1-1	.	TGTGCCAGCAGTGGGTGGGGGTCGGCGAGCGCTGAAGCTTTCTTT	CASSGWGSASAEAFF